This T cell receptor (beta chain) is from a study of blood T cell repertoires in COVID-19. This clone has a single count. Per the germline V gene, CDR1 is SGDLS and CDR2 is YYNGEE. The length of the CDR3 is 13 residues. V dropped 7 bases and J dropped 7 bases, with 12 bases sitting between them. Data came from immunoSEQ multiplex PCR; TCRdb stores just in-frame clones and leaves some out. This table holds 90,000 to 120,000 clones, 91% found once. The rearrangement joins TRBV9 to TRBJ1-6, with D hard to call. The origin of this receptor is a human donor in a cohort sampled during active COVID-19. Sequenced sample: peripheral blood. The CDR3 DNA follows: TGTGCCAGCTCACGGGGATCGAATTCACCCCTCCACTTT. The encoded protein is CASSRGSNSPLHF.